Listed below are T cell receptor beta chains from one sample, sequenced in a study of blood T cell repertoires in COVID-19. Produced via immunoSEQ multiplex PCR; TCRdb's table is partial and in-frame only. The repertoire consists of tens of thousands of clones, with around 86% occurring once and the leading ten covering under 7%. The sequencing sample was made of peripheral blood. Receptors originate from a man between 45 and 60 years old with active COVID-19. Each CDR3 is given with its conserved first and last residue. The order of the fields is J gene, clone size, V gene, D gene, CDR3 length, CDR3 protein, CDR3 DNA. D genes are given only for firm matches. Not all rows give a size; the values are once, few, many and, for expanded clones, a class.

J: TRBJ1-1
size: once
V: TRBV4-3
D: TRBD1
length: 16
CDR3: CASSFRTGVLTTEAFF
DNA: TGCGCCAGCAGCTTCCGGACAGGGGTCTTGACGACTGAAGCTTTCTTT

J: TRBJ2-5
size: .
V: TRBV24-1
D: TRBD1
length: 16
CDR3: CATSDPRQGKQETQYF
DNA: TGTGCCACCAGTGACCCCCGACAGGGGAAACAAGAGACCCAGTACTTC

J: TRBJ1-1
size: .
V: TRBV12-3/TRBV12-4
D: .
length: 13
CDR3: CASSLNSFTEAFF
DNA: TGTGCCAGCAGTTTAAATTCTTTCACTGAAGCTTTCTTT

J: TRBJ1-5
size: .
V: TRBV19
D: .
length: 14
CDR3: CASSARHPNQPQHF
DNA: TGTGCCAGTAGTGCGAGACACCCAAATCAGCCCCAGCATTTT

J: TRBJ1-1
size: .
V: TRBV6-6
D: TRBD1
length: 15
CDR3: CASSYSGTGNTEAFF
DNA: TGTGCCAGCAGTTACTCCGGGACAGGGAACACTGAAGCTTTCTTT

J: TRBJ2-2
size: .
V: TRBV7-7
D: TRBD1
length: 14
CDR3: CASSKDRVGGELFF
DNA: TGTGCTAGCAGCAAGGACAGGGTGGGCGGGGAGCTGTTTTTT

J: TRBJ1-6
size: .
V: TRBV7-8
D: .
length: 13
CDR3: CARGAGRNSPLHF
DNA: TGTGCCCGGGGGGCGGGACGTAATTCACCCCTCCACTTT

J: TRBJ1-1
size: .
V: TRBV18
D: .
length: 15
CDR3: CASSPPAGVETEAFF
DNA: TGTGCCAGCTCACCACCGGCGGGGGTGGAAACTGAAGCTTTCTTT

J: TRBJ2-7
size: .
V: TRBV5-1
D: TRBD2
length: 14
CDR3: CASSLTSGSYEQYF
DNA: TGCGCCAGCAGCTTGACTAGCGGGTCGTACGAGCAGTACTTC

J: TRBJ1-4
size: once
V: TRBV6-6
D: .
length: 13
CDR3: CASSLTGYEKLFF
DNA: TGTGCCAGCAGCTTAACAGGGTATGAAAAACTGTTTTTT

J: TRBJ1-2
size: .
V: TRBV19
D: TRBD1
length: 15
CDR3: CASSIAAGGDYGYTF
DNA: TGTGCCAGTAGTATCGCGGCAGGGGGAGATTATGGCTACACCTTC

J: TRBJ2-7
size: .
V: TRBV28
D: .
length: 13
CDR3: CASSSPRGYEQYF
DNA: TGTGCCAGCAGCTCCCCCAGGGGTTACGAGCAGTACTTC

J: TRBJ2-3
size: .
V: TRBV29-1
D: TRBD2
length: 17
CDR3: CSVGVTSGLASTDTQYF
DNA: TGCAGCGTTGGGGTGACTAGCGGGCTTGCTAGCACAGATACGCAGTATTTT

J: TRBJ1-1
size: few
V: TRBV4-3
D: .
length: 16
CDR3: CASSQDSPGGGTEAFF
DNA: TGCGCCAGCAGCCAAGATAGTCCGGGGGGGGGCACTGAAGCTTTCTTT

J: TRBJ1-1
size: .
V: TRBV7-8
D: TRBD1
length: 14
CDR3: CASSLRERDSEAFF
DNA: TGTGCCAGCAGCTTAAGGGAAAGGGACAGTGAAGCTTTCTTT

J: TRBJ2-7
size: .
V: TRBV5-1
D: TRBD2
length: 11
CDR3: CASSLSGGPHF
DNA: TGCGCCAGCAGCTTATCGGGAGGGCCCCACTTC

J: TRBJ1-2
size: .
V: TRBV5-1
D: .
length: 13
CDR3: CASSLGQNYGYTF
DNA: TGCGCCAGCAGCTTGGGACAGAACTATGGCTACACCTTC

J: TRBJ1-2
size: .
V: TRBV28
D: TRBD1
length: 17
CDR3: CASSLLIGQGADYGYTF
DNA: TGTGCCAGCAGTTTATTAATAGGGCAGGGGGCTGACTATGGCTACACCTTC

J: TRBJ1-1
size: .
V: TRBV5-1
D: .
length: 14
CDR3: CASSLAAGNTEAFF
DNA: TGCGCCAGCAGCTTGGCCGCAGGTAACACTGAAGCTTTCTTT

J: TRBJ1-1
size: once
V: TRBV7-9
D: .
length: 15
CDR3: CASSPTGTSNTEAFF
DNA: TGTGCCAGCAGCCCGACCGGGACATCGAACACTGAAGCTTTCTTT

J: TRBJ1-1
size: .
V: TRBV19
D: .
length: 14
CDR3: CASSISDTNTEAFF
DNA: TGTGCCAGTAGTATCTCCGACACGAACACTGAAGCTTTCTTT

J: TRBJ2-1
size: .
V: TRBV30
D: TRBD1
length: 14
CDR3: CAGEVGQGRHEQFF
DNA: TGTGCGGGGGAAGTGGGACAGGGGAGACATGAGCAGTTCTTC

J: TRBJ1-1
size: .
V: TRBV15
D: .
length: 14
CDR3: CATSRVGSYTEAFF
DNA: TGTGCCACCAGCAGAGTGGGCAGCTACACTGAAGCTTTCTTT

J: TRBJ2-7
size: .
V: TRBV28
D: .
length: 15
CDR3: CASRITSGWLPEQYF
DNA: TGTGCCAGCAGAATAACCAGCGGCTGGCTCCCCGAGCAGTACTTC

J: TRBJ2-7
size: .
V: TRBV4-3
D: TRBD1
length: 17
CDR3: CASSQVGRRDRSYEQYF
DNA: TGCGCCAGCAGCCAAGTTGGGAGACGGGACAGATCCTACGAGCAGTACTTC

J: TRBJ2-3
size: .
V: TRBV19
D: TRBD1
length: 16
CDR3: CASQDRGRIGTDTQYF
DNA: TGTGCCAGCCAAGACAGGGGGCGCATCGGCACAGATACGCAGTATTTT

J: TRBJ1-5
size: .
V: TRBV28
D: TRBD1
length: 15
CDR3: CASGGQGEFNQPQHF
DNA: TGTGCCAGCGGGGGACAGGGGGAGTTCAATCAGCCCCAGCATTTT

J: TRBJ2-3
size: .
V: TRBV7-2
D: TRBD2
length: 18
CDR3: CASSPRDSGRFSTDTQYF
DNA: TGTGCCAGCAGCCCCCGGGATAGCGGGAGGTTTAGCACAGATACGCAGTATTTT

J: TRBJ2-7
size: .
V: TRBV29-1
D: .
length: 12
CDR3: CSVEGEGDEQYF
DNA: TGCAGCGTTGAAGGAGAGGGGGACGAGCAGTACTTC

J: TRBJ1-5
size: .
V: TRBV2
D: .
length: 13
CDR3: CASTDPGGQPQHF
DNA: TGTGCCAGCACGGACCCGGGGGGTCAGCCCCAGCATTTT

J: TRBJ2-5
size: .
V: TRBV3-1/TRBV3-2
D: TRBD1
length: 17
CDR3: CASSQVITGGPQETQYF
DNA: TGTGCCAGCAGCCAAGTTATAACAGGGGGACCTCAAGAGACCCAGTACTTC

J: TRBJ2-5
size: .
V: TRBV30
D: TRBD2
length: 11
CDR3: CAWWGGETQYF
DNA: TGTGCCTGGTGGGGGGGAGAGACCCAGTACTTC

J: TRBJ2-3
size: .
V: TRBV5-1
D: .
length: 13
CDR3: CASSFWGRDTQYF
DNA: TGCGCCAGCAGCTTTTGGGGGCGAGATACGCAGTATTTT

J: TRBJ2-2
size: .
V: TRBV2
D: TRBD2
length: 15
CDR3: CASSLSGGWTGELFF
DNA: TGTGCCAGCAGCTTAAGCGGGGGGTGGACCGGGGAGCTGTTTTTT

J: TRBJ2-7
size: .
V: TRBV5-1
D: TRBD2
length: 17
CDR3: CASSLRASGSQDYEQYF
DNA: TGCGCCAGCAGCTTGCGGGCTAGCGGGAGTCAAGACTACGAGCAGTACTTC